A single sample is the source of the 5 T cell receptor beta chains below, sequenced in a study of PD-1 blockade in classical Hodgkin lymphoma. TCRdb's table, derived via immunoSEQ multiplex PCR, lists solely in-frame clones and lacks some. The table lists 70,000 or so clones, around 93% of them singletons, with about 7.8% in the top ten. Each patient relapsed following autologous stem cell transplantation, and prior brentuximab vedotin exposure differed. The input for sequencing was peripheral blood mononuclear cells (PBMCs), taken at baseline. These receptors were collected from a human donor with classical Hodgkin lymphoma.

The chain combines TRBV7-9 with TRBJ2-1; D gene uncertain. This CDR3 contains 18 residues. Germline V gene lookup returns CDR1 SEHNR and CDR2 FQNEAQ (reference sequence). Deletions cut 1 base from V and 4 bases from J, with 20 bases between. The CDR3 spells CASSLGVSPGQRYNEQFF. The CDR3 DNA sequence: TGTGCCAGCAGCTTAGGTGTCTCACCCGGGCAGAGATACAATGAGCAGTTCTTC. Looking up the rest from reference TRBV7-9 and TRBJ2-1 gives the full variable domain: DTGVSQNPRHKITKRGQNVTFRCDPISEHNRLYWYRQTLGQGPEFLTYFQNEAQLEKSRLLSDRFSAERPKGSFSTLEIQRTEQGDSAMYLCASSLGVSPGQRYNEQFFGPGTRLTVL.

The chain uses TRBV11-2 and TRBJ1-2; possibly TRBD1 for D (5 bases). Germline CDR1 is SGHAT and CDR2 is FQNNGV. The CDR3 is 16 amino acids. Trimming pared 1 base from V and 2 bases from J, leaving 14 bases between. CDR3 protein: CASSLVRGGRNYGYTF. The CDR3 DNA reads TGTGCCAGCAGCTTAGTACGGGGGGGTCGAAACTATGGCTACACCTTC. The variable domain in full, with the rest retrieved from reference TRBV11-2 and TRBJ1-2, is EAGVAQSPRYKIIEKRQSVAFWCNPISGHATLYWYQQILGQGPKLLIQFQNNGVVDDSQLPKDRFSAERLKGVDSTLKIQPAKLEDSAVYLCASSLVRGGRNYGYTFGSGTRLTVV.

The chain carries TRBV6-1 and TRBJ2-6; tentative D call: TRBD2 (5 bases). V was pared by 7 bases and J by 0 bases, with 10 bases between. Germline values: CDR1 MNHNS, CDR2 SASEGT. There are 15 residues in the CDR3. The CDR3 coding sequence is TGTGCCAGCAAGGAGGCGAACTCTGGGGCCAACGTCCTGACTTTC. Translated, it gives CASKEANSGANVLTF.

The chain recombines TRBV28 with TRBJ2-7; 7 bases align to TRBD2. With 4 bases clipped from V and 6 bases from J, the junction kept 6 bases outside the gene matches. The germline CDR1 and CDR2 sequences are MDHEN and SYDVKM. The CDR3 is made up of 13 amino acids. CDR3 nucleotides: TGTGCCAGCAGTTCGTGGCGGGAGCCCGAGCAGTACTTC. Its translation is CASSSWREPEQYF.

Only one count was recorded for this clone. CDR3 protein: CASSALAGPPGANVLTF. CDR3 nucleotide sequence: TGTGCCAGCAGTGCGCTAGCGGGCCCTCCGGGGGCCAACGTCCTGACTTTC. V is TRBV6-1 and J is TRBJ2-6; TRBD2 agrees at 8 bases. Germline lookup yields CDR1 MNHNS and CDR2 SASEGT. J was trimmed by 4 bases and V by 4 bases; bases with no gene match: 9. This CDR3 has 17 residues.